This entry features one T cell receptor (beta chain) sequence. Sequenced by immunoSEQ multiplex PCR; TCRdb stores in-frame clones only, minus some. The data contain about 270,000 clones, approximately 90% of them singletons. The data were taken from a study of blood T cell repertoires in COVID-19. Those enrolled, adults aged roughly 18 to 89 years, came from 25 or so US areas. Participants had their cohort set by participant-reported clinical history. Symptom resolution, clearance, or two negative PCRs marked the recovered donors of Cohort 3. J lost 8 bases, V lost 4 bases, and 7 bases had no gene match. Germline-derived CDR1 and CDR2 are LGHDT and YNNKEL (reference sequence). The CDR3 runs 14 residues.

This chain links TRBV3-1 (or the pseudogene TRBV3-2) with TRBJ2-1; 8 bases are a match to TRBD2. Specimen: PBMCs or T cells enriched from blood (not recorded which). The TCR was taken from a woman younger than 35 who had recovered from COVID-19. The CDR3 coding sequence is TGTGCCAGCAGCCTAACACAAGCGGGGGATGAGCAGTTCTTC. Amino acid sequence: CASSLTQAGDEQFF.